This T cell receptor beta chain derives from a study of PD-L1 blockade in urothelial cancer. Across the study: Intravenous atezolizumab, 1,200 mg every 3 weeks, was begun by patients around 2014.

The time point is: peripheral blood 6 weeks after treatment start. Diagnoses among patients were locally advanced or metastatic urothelial carcinoma. Patient sample counts ranged from 1 to 8, pretreatment and on-treatment. Method: immunoSEQ multiplex PCR; TCRdb's copy keeps in-frame clones and lacks some. The sample comprises about 41,000 clones, more than 75% of which are singletons, and roughly 2.7% rests with the top ten. V lost 3 bases and J lost 0, with 8 bases in between. Germline V gene lookup returns CDR1 KGHSH and CDR2 LQKENI. This CDR3 region has 14 residues. V gene TRBV18 combines with J gene TRBJ1-1, with a possible D match to TRBD1 (5 bases). The material was PBMCs, obtained around atezolizumab (anti-PD-L1) treatment. This TCR derives from a man in his 70s with urothelial cancer. The DNA of the CDR3 is TGTGCCAGCTCACCGCGGGGGGTGAACACTGAAGCTTTCTTT. Translation gives CASSPRGVNTEAFF.